Each of the 11 T cell receptor beta chains below was sequenced from the same sample in a study of OX40 agonist ivuxolimab in advanced cancers. The assay was immunoSEQ multiplex PCR, and TCRdb's table has in-frame clones only and misses some. The table has 70,000 to 95,000 clones, around 90% seen once; the top ten hold roughly 0.5%. Material: CD4+ or CD8+ T cells sorted from blood, obtained in a trial of the OX40 agonist ivuxolimab. Source of these receptors: an adult with an advanced solid tumor such as melanoma, head and neck, liver or kidney cancer.

The chain uses TRBV11-1 and TRBJ2-3, with 12 nucleotides matching TRBD1. Germline values: CDR1 SGHAT, CDR2 FQDESV (reference sequence). This CDR3 spans 16 amino acids. Trimming removed 2 bases from V and 6 bases from J; junction bases left unmatched: 6. The DNA of the CDR3 is TGTGCCAGCAGCTTAACTCCGGGACAGGGGGCGGATACGCAGTATTTT. This translates into CASSLTPGQGADTQYF.

The chain joins TRBV29-1 to TRBJ2-1; 11 bases fit TRBD2. CDR1 and CDR2 from the germline V gene are SQVTM and ANQGSEA. The CDR3 is 14 residues long. The V segment lost 4 bases and the J segment 9 bases; nucleotides outside the gene matches: 8. CDR3 in DNA: TGCAGCGTTGCACTAGCGGGGGTGAAGGGTGAGCAGTTCTTC. Its protein is CSVALAGVKGEQFF.

This rearrangement joins TRBV6-1 to TRBJ2-5; D is uncertain. V was shortened by 1 base and J by 7 bases, with 4 bases between the two germline ends. This CDR3 has 11 amino acids. Germline CDR1 and CDR2: MNHNS and SASEGT. CDR3 in DNA: TGTGCCAGCAGTGAAGGAGGGACCCAGTACTTC. As protein: CASSEGGTQYF.

This clone was recorded only once. The rearrangement uses TRBV5-1 and TRBJ2-3; 12 positions match TRBD2. This CDR3 region has 15 residues. Looked up from germline, CDR1 is SGHRS and CDR2 is YFSETQ. The V and J ends lost 4 bases and 6 bases, in that order; junction bases with no gene match: 6. CDR3 coding DNA: TGCGCCAGCAGCACGGGACTAGCGGGCCGGGATACGCAGTATTTT. Translated, it gives CASSTGLAGRDTQYF.

The chain employs TRBV2 and TRBJ2-7; D possibly corresponds to TRBD2 (5 bases). CDR1 is SNHLY and CDR2 is FYNNEI in the germline V gene. V gave up 5 bases and J gave up 1 base, with 15 bases separating them. The length of the CDR3 is 15 residues. Here the CDR3 reads CASSSNPRVSYEQYF. The CDR3 nucleotides read TGTGCCAGCAGTTCCAACCCGCGGGTTTCCTACGAGCAGTACTTC.

This clone occurred a few times. The chain couples TRBV7-9 to TRBJ1-6, with TRBD1 matching over 7 bases. This CDR3 has 15 residues. J gave up 7 bases and V 5 bases, and 8 bases lay outside the gene matches. The germline V gene encodes CDR1 SEHNR and CDR2 FQNEAQ (reference sequence). The chain's CDR3 is CASSALQGRNSPLHF. The CDR3 DNA sequence: TGTGCCAGCAGCGCTTTACAGGGGAGGAATTCACCCCTCCACTTT.

This rearrangement joins TRBV2 to TRBJ1-1; D gene uncertain. Trimming removed 7 bases at V and 1 base at J, with 13 bases between. Germline V gene data show CDR1 as SNHLY and CDR2 as FYNNEI. This CDR3 has 14 amino acids. In nucleotides, the CDR3 is TGTGCCAGCACTACGACCGGTAGGAACACTGAAGCTTTCTTT. It is translated as CASTTTGRNTEAFF. Full variable domain (missing parts from reference TRBV2 and TRBJ1-1): EPEVTQTPSHQVTQMGQEVILRCVPISNHLYFYWYRQILGQKVEFLVSFYNNEISEKSEIFDDQFSVERPDGSNFTLKIRSTKLEDSAMYFCASTTTGRNTEAFFGQGTRLTVV.

This sequence joins TRBV5-4 and TRBJ2-5, with D unresolved. The CDR3 contains 14 residues. Looked up from germline, CDR1 is SGHNT and CDR2 is YYREEE (reference sequence). Trimming cost V 0 bases and J 5 bases, with 11 bases left between them. The CDR3 loop is CASSLELIGETQYF. Written as DNA, the CDR3 is TGTGCCAGCAGCTTGGAATTAATAGGGGAGACCCAGTACTTC.

This chain connects TRBV6-6 to TRBJ1-1; D is ambiguous. V lost 5 bases, J lost 4 bases, and 11 bases lay in between. CDR1 MNHNY and CDR2 SVGAGI come from the germline V gene (reference sequence). This CDR3 contains 13 residues. This chain's CDR3 is CASSPLPPTEAFF. The CDR3 DNA sequence: TGTGCCAGCAGTCCCCTACCTCCCACTGAAGCTTTCTTT.

The V and J genes are TRBV9 and TRBJ2-3, with a tentative D call TRBD2 (6 bases). The CDR3 extends over 15 amino acids. V dropped 4 bases and J dropped 4 bases, with 16 bases sitting between them. Looked up from germline, CDR1 is SGDLS and CDR2 is YYNGEE. CDR3 nucleotide sequence: TGTGCCAGCAGCCCTCAGGGCGGGATTGCAGATACGCAGTATTTT. Translating gives CASSPQGGIADTQYF. Supplemented by reference TRBV9 and TRBJ2-3, the full variable domain reads DSGVTQTPKHLITATGQRVTLRCSPRSGDLSVYWYQQSLDQGLQFLIQYYNGEERAKGNILERFSAQQFPDLHSELNLSSLELGDSALYFCASSPQGGIADTQYFGPGTRLTVL.

This clone was detected a few times. The chain joins TRBV10-3 to TRBJ1-2; D uncertain. Trimming cost V 4 bases and J 3 bases, with 6 bases left between them. This CDR3 has 12 amino acids. Germline assignment: CDR1 ENHRY and CDR2 SYGVKD. CDR3 coding DNA: TGTGCCATCAGTGTACAAGACTATGGCTACACCTTC. Translation gives CAISVQDYGYTF.